This T cell receptor (beta chain) is drawn from a study of T cells in Graves' hyperthyroidism and ophthalmopathy (dated by TCRdb to between 2017 and 2020). Looking at the study overall: Peripheral blood samples were taken at initial diagnosis, before any treatment was given. According to the paper, TCR Vbeta CDR3 sequencing was carried out on about 140 peripheral blood samples, which came from approximately 43 ophthalmopathy, around 74 hyperthyroidism and some 17 progressor patients. Prospective prediction of ophthalmopathy was tested in an independent validation cohort of approximately 19 hyperthyroidism patients and some 17 patients who later progressed to ophthalmopathy. TCR V-J signatures able to tell the groups apart were searched for in a discovery cohort of 90 to 100 patients, of whom more than 40 had Graves' ophthalmopathy and about 60 had stable Graves' hyperthyroidism. The study also compared thyroid tissue and blood T-cell repertoires from about 6 Graves' hyperthyroidism patients. Following sampling, methimazole starting at 30 mg daily was given to hyperthyroidism patients, and high-dose intravenous methylprednisolone was given to ophthalmopathy patients. The roughly 91 discovery patients were randomly split 7:3 into training and test sets. The investigation overall reported the following: In validation, the model predicted progression to ophthalmopathy with 55% to 71% sensitivity and 72% to 85% specificity, a median of 6.5 months before onset. Sample size was not statistically predetermined, and investigators were not blinded to group allocation. Most expanded thyroid clonotypes (frequency above 0.001) were also found in blood, which suggests that blood repertoires may mirror thyroid immune responses. In cross-validation, a model built on a 13 V-J signature told ophthalmopathy apart from stable hyperthyroidism with about 90% sensitivity and around 84% specificity, and in testing the same model reached 80%/75%.

The TCR beta CDR3 regions were amplified from the RNA transcripts. A first-round RT-PCR of the TCR CDR3 used the HTBI primer set with the Qiagen OneStep RT-PCR kit. Libraries were constructed in a second round of multiplex PCR, after which size selection and purification were carried out. Libraries were sequenced paired-end with 100 bp reads on an Illumina HiSeq2000. As for how the authors treated the data: Raw data were processed with SOAPnuke, discarding reads with adapters, uncalled bases, mean Phred below 15, or no exact constant-primer or identifier match. COPE v1.2.5 was used to merge the high-quality paired reads, and each unique nucleotide sequence was defined as a clonotype. MiTCR v1.1 was used to align the clonotypes against IMGT TRBV, TRBD and TRBJ reference segments. Only V-J combinations with frequency above 0.0001, covering 99% to 99.2% of repertoires, were analysed. A TCS score was defined as the ratio of F50 (clonal expansion) to E x V (chaos), with BLOSUM62-based TCRdist applied between CDR3 peptides within each V-J. Welch's t-statistics and random forest reduced 500 to 550 V-J features to roughly 13, which were used in a naive Bayes classifier (R e1071). TCRdb handled the public reads itself, with Q25 trimming in fastp and clone calling in MiXCR, and kept productive beta chains. Each entry is one CDR3 protein sequence, shown with its most common DNA and genes. These V and J calls are TCRdb output, not the study's own analysis. This sample lists under 200,000 distinct CDR3 sequences; about 9% were detected once. Clones ranked in the top ten supply around 20% of the sample.

Hyperthyroidism patients were aged 18 to 65 years and newly diagnosed, with disease duration of less than 2 months. Patients with uncontrolled infections, other autoimmune diseases, pregnancy or lactation were excluded. Diagnoses relied on clinical symptoms, serum thyroxine and TRAb, thyroid ultrasound and orbital computed tomography. Blood from progressor patients was drawn when they were first diagnosed with hyperthyroidism, before any ophthalmopathy symptoms appeared. Ficoll-Paque density gradient centrifugation was used to isolate PBMCs from around 10 ml of fresh peripheral blood. Progressor patients were initially diagnosed with Graves' hyperthyroidism and developed ophthalmopathy during follow-up. Total RNA was extracted with Trizol reagent, and quality was checked on an Agilent 2100 Bioanalyzer. This clonotype was counted only a few times. What antigen it recognizes has not been identified. No much larger clone exists at a distance of one base, and base qualities are not known.

Trimming at the junction amounts to 0 bases on V and 9 bases on J, and the germline ends lie 7 bases apart. Including cysteine and phenylalanine, the CDR3 has 12 amino acids. Only the CDR3 part of the read is kept: 36 bases, read in frame from the first base. Looking up the germline V gene yields CDR1 SGHDT and CDR2 YYEEEE. The V and J genes are TRBV5-6 and TRBJ2-1; the D gene cannot be resolved reliably. The sample comprised blood. The receptor comes from a woman between 18 and 29 years old with Graves' hyperthyroidism that later progressed to Graves' ophthalmopathy. DNA sequence: TGTGCCAGCAGCTTGGAACTCTTTGAGCAGTTCTTC. It codes for CASSLELFEQFF.